Detailed here is one TCR beta chain. Its antigen remains unknown. cDNA serving as the sequencing template came from extracted, reverse transcribed RNA. The data were produced by immunoSEQ multiplex PCR, yet TCRdb's version contains in-frame clones alone and is incomplete. The sample consists of about 140,000 clones, around four fifths of them appearing once. This CDR3 spans 13 amino acids. Trimming pared 6 bases from V and 0 bases from J, leaving 9 bases between. In germline, CDR1 is MNHNS, CDR2 SASEGT. These data come from a study of CD8+ T cells in alopecia areata. Overall study context: Treated patients were given oral tofacitinib, which was dosed at 5 to 10 mg twice daily. Percent affected scalp area, the SALT score, rated treated patients' severity.

Treatment noted: oral pan-JAK inhibitor, 5-10 mg twice daily. Study-wide results and limits: Tofacitinib yielded significantly lower scalp clonality and fewer expanded CD8+ clones among the top 100. Scalp lesions, especially in alopecia totalis/universalis, had higher clonality than normal scalp.

The origin of this receptor is a human donor with alopecia areata. The source was CD8+ T cells sorted from blood, collected at week 4, from a patient treated with tofacitinib. The V call is TRBV6-1, the J call TRBJ2-7; maybe TRBD1 (5 bases). The CDR3 bases are TGTGCCAGCAGCCGGACACTCTCCTACGAGCAGTACTTC. Its protein product is CASSRTLSYEQYF.